The entry below gives a single TCR beta chain sequence along with its context. What this receptor recognizes is not known. No base quality values were provided; no much bigger clone lies one nucleotide off. V and J are truncated by 0 bases and 7 bases respectively, leaving an intervening sequence of 10 bases. As encoded in the germline V gene (reference sequence), CDR1 is DFQATT while CDR2 is SNEGSKA. From the cysteine through the phenylalanine, the CDR3 covers 14 amino acids. The entry retains the CDR3 DNA only, 42 bases that are in frame from base 1. Library preparation employed 5' RACE. Reads for this sample came from a NextSeq 500. To allow correction of PCR and sequencing errors, the TCR library protocol tagged every TCR cDNA molecule with a unique molecular identifier. Processing in the source paper ran as follows. Decombinator tools were used for TCR identification, UMI-based error correction and CDR3 extraction. Expanded TCRs were defined as those above a frequency of 2 per 1,000, corresponding to the top 1% of the tumor frequency distribution. Renyi diversity was calculated using the R vegan package after each repertoire was subsampled 100 times to 5,000 TCRs. CDR3 similarity networks were constructed using string-kernel similarity of amino acid triplets, with links drawn between CDR3s whose pairwise similarity was above 0.82. The public reads were reanalyzed by TCRdb: fastp trimming at Q25, MiXCR alignment, in-frame beta chains only. Each entry is one CDR3 protein sequence, shown with its most common DNA and genes. The V and J calls reflect TCRdb's pipeline rather than the authors' work. Within this sample are about 87,000 distinct CDR3 sequences, with roughly 19% of them counted one time only. The top ten hold 20% to 25% of the sample.

The data originate from a study of spatial heterogeneity in lung cancer (dated by TCRdb to the late 2010s). Regarding the complete study: The donors were around 69 patients from the lung TRACERx cohort who had early-stage, untreated non-small cell lung cancer. Follow-up PBMC samples were sequenced whenever the samples were available, and the median time to follow-up was roughly two years after resection. More beta-chain than alpha-chain transcripts were consistently detected, likely reflecting higher beta-chain transcript abundance. In the raw uncorrected reads, each unique combination of TCR and UMI appeared on average more than ten times. The study quantitatively compared TCR alpha and beta repertoires across multiple tumor regions, matched nontumor lung and blood in non-small cell lung cancer. TCR repertoire features were related to nonsynonymous mutation counts determined by whole-exome sequencing of tumor tissue. At surgery, over 200 tumor regions, 61 to 75 matched nontumor lung samples and some 54 PBMC samples were TCR-sequenced for both alpha and beta chains.

Points the paper makes about the study in general: Additional single-cell paired TCR alpha and beta sequencing was considered necessary to confirm, at a functional level, the hypothesis that regional TCRs recognize regional mutations. Only 14 to 15 patients were included in comparisons of baseline and follow-up blood repertoires. Ubiquitous expanded tumor TCRs were detected in blood more often at tumor resection than at routine follow-up.

The sample's time point, from its label and the paper: blood at routine non-recurrence follow-up after resection. Whole RNA extracted from tumor and nontumor lung tissue, or from cryopreserved PBMC samples, was used for TCR sequencing without cell sorting. Patients were selected for TCR sequencing only if sufficient RNA was available from at least two tumor regions. The specimen comprised PBMCs, sampled at follow-up. This receptor was obtained from a male donor with early-stage non-small cell lung cancer. This chain is built from TRBV20-1 and TRBJ1-6, with the D gene not clear enough to name. The nucleotides read TGCAGTGCTAGAGATGGGCAGTGGAATTCACCCCTCCACTTT. Its protein product is CSARDGQWNSPLHF.